A single sample is the source of the 10 T cell receptor beta chains below, sequenced in a study of T cell changes during pregnancy in multiple sclerosis. Generated by immunoSEQ multiplex PCR, the TCRdb table keeps only in-frame clones and is missing some. The sample yields about 69,000 clones, roughly 93% seen once. The material sequenced was peripheral blood, taken in the third trimester of pregnancy. The receptor source for this set is a female donor with multiple sclerosis, enrolled in a pregnancy study.

The V gene is TRBV28, the J gene TRBJ2-2, with TRBD2 identical over 7 bases. The CDR3 runs to 12 residues. From germline, CDR1 is MDHEN and CDR2 SYDVKM. Trimming cost V 10 bases and J 3 bases; bases outside gene matches: 2. CDR3 in amino acids: CATAGDTGELFF. The CDR3 nucleotides are TGTGCCACCGCGGGAGACACCGGGGAGCTGTTTTTT.

This chain connects TRBV5-1 to TRBJ1-1, with D hard to call. This CDR3 comprises 13 residues. With 1 base removed from V and 6 bases from J, the gap between germline ends came to 10 bases. Germline CDR1 is SGHRS and CDR2 is YFSETQ. CDR3 coding DNA: TGCGCCAGCAGCTTGATCCCAGGCGCTGAAGCTTTCTTT. Translating gives CASSLIPGAEAFF.

The chain couples TRBV4-3 to TRBJ1-5; no firm D call. The V gene's germline CDR1 is LGHNA and CDR2 YSLEER. V was clipped by 5 bases and J by 5 bases, with 16 bases between them. CDR3 length equals 15 residues. The CDR3 here is CASSAWWREDQPQHF. The CDR3 DNA follows: TGCGCCAGCAGCGCCTGGTGGAGGGAGGATCAGCCCCAGCATTTT.

The chain uses TRBV15 and TRBJ2-3; unclear D gene. CDR1 is LNHNV and CDR2 is YYDKDF in the germline V gene (reference sequence). V lost 2 bases to trimming and J lost 6 bases, with 6 bases between them. The CDR3 runs 12 residues. CDR3 residues: CATSRLLDTQYF. The CDR3 bases are TGTGCCACCAGCAGACTCCTGGATACGCAGTATTTT. The full variable domain, its missing parts supplied by reference TRBV15 and TRBJ2-3, is DAMVIQNPRYQVTQFGKPVTLSCSQTLNHNVMYWYQQKSSQAPKLLFHYYDKDFNNEADTPDNFQSRRPNTSFCFLDIRSPGLGDTAMYLCATSRLLDTQYFGPGTRLTVL.

The chain joins TRBV6-1 to TRBJ2-3; TRBD1 matches 12 bases. The germline V gene has CDR1 MNHNS and CDR2 SASEGT. The CDR3 totals 16 residues. V was pared by 7 bases and J by 8 bases, with 13 bases of the junction left unmatched. As DNA, the CDR3 is TGTGCCAGCAATGAGGGACAGGGGGCTCCCTTTGGTACGCAGTATTTT. Translated, it gives CASNEGQGAPFGTQYF.

This chain connects TRBV25-1 to TRBJ1-1; D may be TRBD1 (5 bases). Trimming shortened V by 6 bases and J by 3 bases, and 20 bases separated the two germline ends. The V gene's germline CDR1 is MGHDK and CDR2 SYGVNS. This CDR3 contains 16 residues. In DNA, the CDR3 is TGTGCCAGCAGGCGGGACGGCGTTTATGAGGACACTGAAGCTTTCTTT. It yields the protein CASRRDGVYEDTEAFF.

The genes are TRBV5-4 and TRBJ2-3; 9 bases map to TRBD2. Germline CDR1 is SGHNT and CDR2 is YYREEE (reference sequence). Germline trimming cut 1 base from V and 2 bases from J; bases unmatched to any gene: 5. The CDR3 sequence is 16 residues long. The CDR3: CASSLRASGDTDTQYF. The CDR3 region has the DNA TGTGCCAGCAGCTTGCGGGCTAGCGGGGACACAGATACGCAGTATTTT.

V usage is TRBV6-6 and J usage is TRBJ2-1; TRBD2 might be the D (6 bases). Germline V lookup: CDR1 MNHNY, CDR2 SVGAGI (reference sequence). This CDR3 comprises 11 residues. The ends were cut back, 8 bases at V and 14 bases at J, with 16 bases in the middle. The CDR3 DNA sequence: TGTGCCAGCTCCTCAAGCCCGGGGGAGTTCTTC. Protein product: CASSSSPGEFF.

V usage is TRBV10-3 and J usage is TRBJ2-7; D perhaps matches TRBD1 (6 bases). Germline V gives CDR1 ENHRY, CDR2 SYGVKD. CDR3 size: 13 residues. V lost 6 bases to trimming and J lost 0 bases, with 9 bases between them. CDR3 amino acids: CAISRDISYEQYF. CDR3 nucleotide sequence: TGTGCCATCAGCCGGGACATCTCCTACGAGCAGTACTTC.

The chain is built from TRBV29-1 and TRBJ1-1; the D gene is possibly TRBD1 (5 bases). The V gene's germline CDR1 is SQVTM and CDR2 ANQGSEA. V shed 1 base and J shed 0 bases, with 12 bases lying between them. The CDR3 is 15 amino acids. The CDR3 reads CSVEGGWGMNTEAFF. The CDR3 region has the DNA TGCAGCGTTGAAGGGGGTTGGGGCATGAACACTGAAGCTTTCTTT. Based on the CDR3 plus reference TRBV29-1 and TRBJ1-1, the full variable domain is SAVISQKPSRDICQRGTSLTIQCQVDSQVTMMFWYRQQPGQSLTLIATANQGSEATYESGFVIDKFPISRPNLTFSTLTVSNMSPEDSSIYLCSVEGGWGMNTEAFFGQGTRLTVV.